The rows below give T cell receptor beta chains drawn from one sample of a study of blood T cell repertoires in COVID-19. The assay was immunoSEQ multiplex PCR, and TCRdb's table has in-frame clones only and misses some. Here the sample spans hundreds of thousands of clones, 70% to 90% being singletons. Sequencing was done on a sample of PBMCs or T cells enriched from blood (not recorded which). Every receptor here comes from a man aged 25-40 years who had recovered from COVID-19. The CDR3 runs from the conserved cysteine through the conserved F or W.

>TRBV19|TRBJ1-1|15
CASRAVWGENTEAFF
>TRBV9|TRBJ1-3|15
CASSEDSSSGNTIYF
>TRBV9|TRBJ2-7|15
CASSTGTTGAGEQYF
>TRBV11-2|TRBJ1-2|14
CASSLEGWNYGYTF
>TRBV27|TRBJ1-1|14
CASSKQGAGTEAFF
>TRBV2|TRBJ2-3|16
CASRAGTGGHRDTQYF
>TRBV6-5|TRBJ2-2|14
CASSFSQEAGELFF
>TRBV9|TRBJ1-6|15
CASSVEGQGASPLHF
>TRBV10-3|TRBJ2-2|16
CAISAAVTSNTGELFF
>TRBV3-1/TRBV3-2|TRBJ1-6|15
CASSPRDRAGSPLHF
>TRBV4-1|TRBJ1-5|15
CASSQDSGRDQPQHF
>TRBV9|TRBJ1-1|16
CASSVGTTAPNTEAFF
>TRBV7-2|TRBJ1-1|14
CASSPSRGNTEAFF
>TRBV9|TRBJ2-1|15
CASSVLGGSYNEQFF
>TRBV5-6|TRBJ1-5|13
CASSLQGYQPQHF
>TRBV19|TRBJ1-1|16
CASRNRPGGLNTEAFF
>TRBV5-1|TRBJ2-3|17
CASSFAVEAGGADTQYF
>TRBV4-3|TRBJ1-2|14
CASSQVNRRGGYTF
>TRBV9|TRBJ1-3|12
CASSPAGNTIYF
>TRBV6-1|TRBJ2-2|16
CASSELWGGGTGELFF
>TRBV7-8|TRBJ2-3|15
CASSRWTGGTDTQYF
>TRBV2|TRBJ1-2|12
CASSTANYGYTF
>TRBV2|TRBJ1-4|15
CASSAATRRTEPVRF
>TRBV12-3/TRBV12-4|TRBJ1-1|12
CASTEGRPEAFF
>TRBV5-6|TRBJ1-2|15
CASSSRPELHYGYTF
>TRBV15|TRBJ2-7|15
CATSRETSGAYEQYF
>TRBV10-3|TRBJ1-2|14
CAIRGDRRPYGYTF
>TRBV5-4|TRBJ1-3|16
CASSLAGRNSGNTIYF
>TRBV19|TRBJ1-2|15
CASSARTGLNYGYTF
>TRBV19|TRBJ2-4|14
CASSIGQVKNIQYF
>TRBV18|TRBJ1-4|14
CASSPRATNEKLFF
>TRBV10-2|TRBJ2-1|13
CASTTTGDNEQFF
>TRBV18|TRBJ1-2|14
CASSPSGQIYGYTF
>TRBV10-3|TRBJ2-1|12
CAIKGTADEQFF
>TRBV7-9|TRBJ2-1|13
CASSAGRGNEQFF
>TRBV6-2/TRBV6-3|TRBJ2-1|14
CASSYFQGEREQFF
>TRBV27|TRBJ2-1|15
CASSLGHGIYNEQFF
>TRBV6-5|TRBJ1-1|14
CASSLQGIGTEAFF
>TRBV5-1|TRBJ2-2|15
CASSPSHQGTGELFF
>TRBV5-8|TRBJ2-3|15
CASSSGLAGTDTQYF
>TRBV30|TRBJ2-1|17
CAWRDKPQGGRGNEQFF
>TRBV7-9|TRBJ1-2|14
CASSSPGQVYGYTF
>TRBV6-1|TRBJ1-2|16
CASSEALDRVFYGYTF
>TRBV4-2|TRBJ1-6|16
CASSQTGRLGGSPLHF
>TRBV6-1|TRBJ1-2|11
CASSDGRGYTF
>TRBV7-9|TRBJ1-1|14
CASSRQGRSTEAFF